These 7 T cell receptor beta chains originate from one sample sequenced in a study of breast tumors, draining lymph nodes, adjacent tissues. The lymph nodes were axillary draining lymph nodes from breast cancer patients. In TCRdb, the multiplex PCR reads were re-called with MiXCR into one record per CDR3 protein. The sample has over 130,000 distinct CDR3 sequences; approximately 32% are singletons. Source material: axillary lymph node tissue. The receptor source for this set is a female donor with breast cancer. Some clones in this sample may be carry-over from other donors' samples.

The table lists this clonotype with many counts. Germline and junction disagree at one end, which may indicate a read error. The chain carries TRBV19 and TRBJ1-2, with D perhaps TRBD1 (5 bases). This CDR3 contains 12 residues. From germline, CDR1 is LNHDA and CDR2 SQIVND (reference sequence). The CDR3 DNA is TGTGCCGTAGGCAGGGATCTCTATAGCTACACCTTC. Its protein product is CAVGRDLYSYTF.

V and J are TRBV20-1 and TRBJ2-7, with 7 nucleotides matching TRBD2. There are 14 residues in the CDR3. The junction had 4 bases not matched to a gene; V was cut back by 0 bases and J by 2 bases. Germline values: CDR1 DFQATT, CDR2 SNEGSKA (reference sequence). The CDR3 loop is CSAREGAGAYEQYF. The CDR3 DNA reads TGCAGTGCTAGAGAAGGGGCGGGGGCCTACGAGCAGTACTTC.

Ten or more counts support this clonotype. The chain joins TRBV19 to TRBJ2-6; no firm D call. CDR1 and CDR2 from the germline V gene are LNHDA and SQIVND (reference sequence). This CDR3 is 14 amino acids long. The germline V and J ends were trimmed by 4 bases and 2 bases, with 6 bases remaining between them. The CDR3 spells CASSRVPGANVLTF. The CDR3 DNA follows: TGTGCCAGTAGTAGGGTCCCTGGGGCCAACGTCCTGACTTTC.

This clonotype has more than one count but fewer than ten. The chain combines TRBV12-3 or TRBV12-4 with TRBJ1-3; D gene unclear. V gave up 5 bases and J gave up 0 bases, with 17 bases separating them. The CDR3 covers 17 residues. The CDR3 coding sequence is TGTGCCAGCAGTCCCTCAGATGCCGGTGCCTCTGGAAACACCATATATTTT. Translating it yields CASSPSDAGASGNTIYF.

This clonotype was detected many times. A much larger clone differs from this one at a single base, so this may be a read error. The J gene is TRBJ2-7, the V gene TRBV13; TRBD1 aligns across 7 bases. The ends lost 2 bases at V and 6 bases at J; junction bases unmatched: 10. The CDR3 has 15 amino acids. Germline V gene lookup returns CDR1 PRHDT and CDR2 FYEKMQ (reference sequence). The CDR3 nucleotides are TGTGCCAGCAGCTTACGATCGACAGGGCTGTCCGAGCAGTACGTC. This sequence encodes CASSLRSTGLSEQYV.

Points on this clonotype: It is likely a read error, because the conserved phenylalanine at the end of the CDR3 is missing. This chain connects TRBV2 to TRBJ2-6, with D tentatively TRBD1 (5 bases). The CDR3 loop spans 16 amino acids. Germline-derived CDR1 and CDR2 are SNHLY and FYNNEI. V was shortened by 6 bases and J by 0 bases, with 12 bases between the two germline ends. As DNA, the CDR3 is TGTGCCAGCAGCCTTACAGGAGCCTCTGGGGCCAACGTCCTGACTCTC. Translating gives CASSLTGASGANVLTL.

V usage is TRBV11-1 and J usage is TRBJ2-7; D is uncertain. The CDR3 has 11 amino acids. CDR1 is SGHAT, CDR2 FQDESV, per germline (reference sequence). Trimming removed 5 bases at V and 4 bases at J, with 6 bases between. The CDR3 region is CASSAGYEQYF. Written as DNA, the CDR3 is TGTGCCAGCAGCGCAGGATACGAGCAGTACTTC.